This TCR beta chain was captured in a study of T cells in Graves' hyperthyroidism and ophthalmopathy. RNA transcripts yielded amplified TCR beta CDR3 regions. In the first-round RT-PCR of the TCR CDR3, the HTBI primer set was used. TCRdb reanalysed the multiplex PCR reads using MiXCR and keeps one entry per CDR3 protein. The data contain about 350,000 distinct CDR3 sequences, around 18% of them singletons. This clonotype has ten or more counts. Uncontrolled infection, other autoimmune disease, pregnancy and lactation each barred patients from inclusion. CDR1 and CDR2 from the germline V gene are SGHAT and FQNNGV. The ends were cut back, 5 bases at V and 0 bases at J, with 11 bases in the middle. This CDR3 has 16 amino acids.

The material sequenced was blood. This chain links TRBV11-2 with TRBJ2-6; no definite D call. The TCR sequence derives from a woman aged 40-49 years with Graves' ophthalmopathy. CDR3 region: CASSQRRISGANVLTF. The CDR3 nucleotides read TGTGCCAGCAGCCAAAGACGGATCTCTGGGGCCAACGTCCTGACTTTC. Complete variable domain (other parts from reference TRBV11-2 and TRBJ2-6): EAGVAQSPRYKIIEKRQSVAFWCNPISGHATLYWYQQILGQGPKLLIQFQNNGVVDDSQLPKDRFSAERLKGVDSTLKIQPAKLEDSAVYLCASSQRRISGANVLTFGAGSRLTVL.